This note documents a single TCR beta chain sequence. Antigen: not known. TCRdb itself ran the 5' RACE reads through MiXCR, one entry per CDR3 protein. The data show about 140,000 distinct CDR3 sequences, 14% seen once. The data were taken from a study of T-cell memory formation after mild COVID-19. Study-level results: The authors left the SARS-CoV-2 specificity of second-wave clones peaking on day 37 unconfirmed. Pre-infection memory held some responding clones, suggesting pre-existing cross-reactive T cells responded. Among CD4+ contracting clones, most were CM and EM, and CD8+ ones EMRA.

This CDR3 is 15 amino acids long. Germline lookup yields CDR1 SGHTA and CDR2 FQGNSA. With V trimmed by 6 bases and J by 3 bases, 7 bases remained unmatched. The receptor was isolated from an adult woman who had mild COVID-19 (a few samples of this study predate the infection). Cell type and time point are not known. Sample: PBMCs or a T cell subset sorted from them (not recorded which). The gene calls are TRBV7-2 and TRBJ2-3, with 9 bases matching TRBD2. CDR3 loop: CASRPMREGTDTQYF. Written as DNA, the CDR3 is TGTGCCAGCAGACCGATGCGGGAGGGGACAGATACGCAGTATTTT. The full variable domain, in which reference TRBV7-2 and TRBJ2-3 provide the parts outside the CDR3, is GAGVSQSPSNKVTEKGKDVELRCDPISGHTALYWYRQSLGQGLEFLIYFQGNSAPDKSGLPSDRFSAERTGGSVSTLTIQRTQQEDSAVYLCASRPMREGTDTQYFGPGTRLTVL.